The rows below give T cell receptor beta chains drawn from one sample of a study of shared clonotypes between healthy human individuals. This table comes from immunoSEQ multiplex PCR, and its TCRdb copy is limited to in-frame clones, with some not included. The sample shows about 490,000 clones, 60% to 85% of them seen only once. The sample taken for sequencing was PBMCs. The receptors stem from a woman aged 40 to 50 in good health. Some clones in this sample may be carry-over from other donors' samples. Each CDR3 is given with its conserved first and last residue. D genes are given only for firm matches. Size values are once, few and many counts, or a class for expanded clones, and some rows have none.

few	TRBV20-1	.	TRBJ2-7	CSAGPREQYF	TGCAGTGCGGGACCCCGTGAGCAGTACTTC
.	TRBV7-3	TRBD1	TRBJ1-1	CASSLTQGAREAFF	TGTGCCAGCAGCTTAACTCAGGGGGCCCGTGAAGCTTTCTTT
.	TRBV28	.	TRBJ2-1	CASSGSGAQDAYNEQFF	TGTGCCAGCAGTGGATCTGGGGCGCAAGATGCCTACAATGAGCAGTTCTTC
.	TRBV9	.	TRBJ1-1	CASSVQRNTEAFF	TGTGCCAGCAGCGTGCAGAGGAACACTGAAGCTTTCTTT
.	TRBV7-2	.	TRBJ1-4	CASSLGGLREKLFF	TGTGCCAGCAGCTTAGGGGGATTGCGGGAAAAACTGTTTTTT
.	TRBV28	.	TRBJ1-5	CASSLQELSNQPQHF	TGTGCCAGCAGTTTACAGGAATTAAGCAATCAGCCCCAGCATTTT
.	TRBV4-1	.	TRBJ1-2	CASSQGRGAGARYGYTF	TGCGCCAGCAGCCAAGGGCGGGGGGCAGGGGCGCGCTATGGCTACACCTTC
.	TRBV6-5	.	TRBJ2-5	CASSPPGVLETQYF	TGTGCCAGCAGCCCCCCCGGGGTGTTGGAGACCCAGTACTTC
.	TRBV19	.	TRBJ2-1	CASRAGRTSYNEQFF	TGTGCCAGTAGGGCGGGGCGGACCTCCTACAATGAGCAGTTCTTC
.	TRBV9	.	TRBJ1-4	CASSVGLNEKLFF	TGTGCCAGCAGCGTAGGACTTAATGAAAAACTGTTTTTT
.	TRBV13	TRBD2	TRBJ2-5	CASSQRASGSWETQYF	TGTGCCAGCAGCCAGAGGGCTAGCGGGAGTTGGGAGACCCAGTACTTC
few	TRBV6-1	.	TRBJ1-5	CASSEWGRGNQPQHF	TGTGCCAGCAGTGAATGGGGGAGGGGAAATCAGCCCCAGCATTTT
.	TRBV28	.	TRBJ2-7	CASSVGRYHEQYF	TGTGCCAGCAGTGTTGGACGGTACCACGAGCAGTACTTC
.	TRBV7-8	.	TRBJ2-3	CASSPRAESSADTQYF	TGTGCCAGCAGCCCGAGGGCGGAATCTAGCGCAGATACGCAGTATTTT
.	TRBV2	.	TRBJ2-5	CASSRDGQETQYF	TGTGCCAGTAGCCGGGACGGACAAGAGACCCAGTACTTC
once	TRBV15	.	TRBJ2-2	CATSRDQGGAGELFF	TGTGCCACCAGCAGAGACCAGGGTGGGGCAGGGGAGCTGTTTTTT
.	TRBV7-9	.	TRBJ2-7	CASSGGRDHEQYF	TGTGCCAGCTCGGGGGGCCGAGACCACGAGCAGTACTTC
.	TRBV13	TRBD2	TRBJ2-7	CASSHGGGPQGSYEQYF	TGTGCCAGCAGCCACGGCGGGGGGCCTCAGGGGAGCTACGAGCAGTACTTC
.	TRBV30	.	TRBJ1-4	CAWSVHSGTTNEKLFF	TGTGCCTGGAGTGTACACTCAGGGACAACTAATGAAAAACTGTTTTTT
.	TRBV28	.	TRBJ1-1	CASSSPGGSETEAFF	TGTGCCAGCAGTTCCCCCGGCGGAAGTGAGACTGAAGCTTTCTTT
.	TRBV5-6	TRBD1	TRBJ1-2	CASSLGGTGGGGYTF	TGTGCCAGCAGCTTGGGCGGGACAGGGGGCGGTGGCTACACCTTC
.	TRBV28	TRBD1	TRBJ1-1	CASRIQGLGTEAFF	TGTGCCAGCAGGATACAGGGGCTCGGCACTGAAGCTTTCTTT